This T cell receptor beta chain was profiled in a study of blood T cell repertoires in COVID-19. Looking at the study overall: From the United States, Italy and Spain came samples of acute and convalescent COVID-19. T cells, B-cell-depleted T cells, or PBMCs provided the cDNA or gDNA that served as material.

Germline assignment: CDR1 MDHEN and CDR2 SYDVKM. This CDR3 region has 15 residues. V trimming: 7 bases; J trimming: 0 bases; junction bases outside the gene matches: 6. Original handling: Cell counts per sample came from amplifying reference gene primers. This table comes from immunoSEQ multiplex PCR, and its TCRdb copy is limited to in-frame clones, with some not included. For V, J and clone size, that table is used; D and trimming come from the DNA. The sample includes approximately 270,000 clones, about 80% of them seen just once. Sequencing input: peripheral blood. This receptor was identified in a man older than 75 with acute or convalescent COVID-19. The genes are TRBV28 and TRBJ1-1; 9 bases match TRBD1. The CDR3 DNA sequence: TGTGCCAGCACTCAGACAGGGGGATTGAACACTGAAGCTTTCTTT. Translated: CASTQTGGLNTEAFF.